Presented here are 24 T cell receptor beta chains from one specimen sequenced in a study of blood T cell repertoires in COVID-19. TCRdb's copy holds only in-frame clones and misses some; the assay was immunoSEQ multiplex PCR. The table lists under 75,000 clones, more than 80% of them singletons. The sample taken for sequencing was peripheral blood. Source of these receptors: a man over 45 with acute or convalescent COVID-19.

This chain connects TRBV6-2 or TRBV6-3 to TRBJ2-2; a weak D match, TRBD2 (6 bases). There are 14 residues in the CDR3. Germline V gene lookup returns CDR1 MNHEY and CDR2 SVGEGT. V lost 6 bases to trimming and J lost 7 bases, with 15 bases between them. In DNA, the CDR3 is TGTGCCAGCAGCCCCCCGGGAGTGGACGGGGAGCTGTTTTTT. This encodes CASSPPGVDGELFF.

Note on this clone: One end of the junction does not line up with germline, which may come from a read error. The chain links TRBV7-7 to TRBJ2-2, with D perhaps TRBD2 (6 bases). This CDR3 has 14 residues. Germline CDR1 and CDR2: SSHAT and FNYEAQ (reference sequence). The CDR3 spells CASSRQRGAGELFF. The CDR3 nucleotides are TGTGCTAGCAGCCGACAGCGCGGGGCCGGGGAGCTGTTTTTT.

The chain employs TRBV28 and TRBJ1-5; D might be TRBD1 (5 bases). Germline V gene lookup returns CDR1 MDHEN and CDR2 SYDVKM. The length of the CDR3 is 14 residues. V lost 3 bases and J 6 bases, leaving 12 bases between the germline ends. The CDR3 reads CASSLASGPQPQHF. DNA of the CDR3: TGTGCCAGCAGTTTGGCGTCAGGGCCTCAGCCCCAGCATTTT.

J is TRBJ2-3 and V is TRBV18; 9 positions match TRBD1. The CDR3 loop spans 16 amino acids. V lost 1 base and J lost 2; bases outside the gene matches: 4. The germline CDR1 and CDR2 sequences are KGHSH and LQKENI. CDR3 sequence: CASSPQGQGYTDTQYF. The CDR3 bases are TGTGCCAGCTCACCACAGGGACAGGGATACACAGATACGCAGTATTTT.

The chain uses TRBV20-1 and TRBJ1-5; 11 bases fit TRBD1. Trimming cost V 3 bases and J 4 bases; bases outside gene matches: 8. Looked up from germline, CDR1 is DFQATT and CDR2 is SNEGSKA (reference sequence). The CDR3 loop spans 16 amino acids. CDR3 in DNA: TGCAGTGCTAGTCGGGGGGACAGGGGGGAAAATCAGCCCCAGCATTTT. The encoded protein is CSASRGDRGENQPQHF.

This clone turned up a few times. CDR3 sequence (DNA): TGCGCCAGCAGCTTGGAGGGGAATTCACCCCTCCACTTT. It encodes CASSLEGNSPLHF. The J gene is TRBJ1-6, the V gene TRBV5-1, with D perhaps matching TRBD1 (5 bases). V was clipped by 0 bases and J by 7 bases, with 5 bases between them. Germline values: CDR1 SGHRS, CDR2 YFSETQ. The CDR3 contains 13 residues.

The chain uses TRBV6-6 and TRBJ2-6; 8 bases fit TRBD2. CDR3 size: 17 residues. The V segment lost 5 bases and the J segment 0 bases; nucleotides outside the gene matches: 6. From germline, CDR1 is MNHNY and CDR2 SVGAGI (reference sequence). In DNA form, the CDR3 reads TGTGCCAGCAGTCTCGCGGGGGGAAGCTCTGGGGCCAACGTCCTGACTTTC. Translating it yields CASSLAGGSSGANVLTF.

This CDR3 is CASSQDGSYEQYF. The CDR3 nucleotides read TGTGCCAGCAGCCAAGACGGTTCCTACGAGCAGTACTTC. The rearrangement joins TRBV4-2 to TRBJ2-7; D not certain. The V end lost 0 bases, the J end lost 1 base, and 4 bases lay between the germline ends. Looked up from germline, CDR1 is LGHNA and CDR2 is YNFKEQ. This CDR3 has 13 amino acids.

The V call is TRBV28, the J call TRBJ2-5; 7 bases align to TRBD2. This CDR3 has 13 amino acids. Germline V gene data show CDR1 as MDHEN and CDR2 as SYDVKM. Trimming at V came to 9 bases and at J to 5 bases, leaving 9 bases not matched to a gene. CDR3 bases: TGTGCCAGTAGGCCGGGAGGTAGGGAGACCCAGTACTTC. It is translated as CASRPGGRETQYF.

This chain links TRBV28 with TRBJ2-1; 7 bases fit TRBD2. V was pared by 5 bases and J by 5 bases, with 6 bases of the junction left unmatched. Germline CDR1 is MDHEN and CDR2 is SYDVKM. The CDR3 has 14 residues. The CDR3, as DNA: TGTGCCAGCAGTATCCCTAGCGGCCACAATGAGCAGTTCTTC. Translated: CASSIPSGHNEQFF. Based on the CDR3 plus reference TRBV28 and TRBJ2-1, the full variable domain is DVKVTQSSRYLVKRTGEKVFLECVQDMDHENMFWYRQDPGLGLRLIYFSYDVKMKEKGDIPEGYSVSREKKERFSLILESASTNQTSMYLCASSIPSGHNEQFFGPGTRLTVL.

The V and J genes are TRBV4-3 and TRBJ1-1; no firm D call. Per the germline V gene, CDR1 is LGHNA and CDR2 is YSLEER. The CDR3 is 15 amino acids. V dropped 3 bases and J dropped 0 bases, with 11 bases sitting between them. In DNA form, the CDR3 reads TGCGCCAGCAGCCAGGCATCAAAACTGAACACTGAAGCTTTCTTT. Its translation is CASSQASKLNTEAFF.

The gene calls are TRBV21-1 and TRBJ1-1; the D call of TRBD1 is as the table states it, not checked on the DNA. TRBV21-1 is a pseudogene segment. The CDR3 is 14 amino acids. This CDR3 reads CASRCRDRLVEAFF. In DNA, the CDR3 is TGTGCCAGCAGATGCCGGGACAGGCTTGTTGAAGCTTTCTTT.

This clone was found once. The chain combines TRBV5-4 with TRBJ2-2; 8 nucleotides agree with TRBD1. The CDR3 extends over 16 amino acids. Germline V gene lookup returns CDR1 SGHNT and CDR2 YYREEE (reference sequence). V was pared by 3 bases and J by 5 bases, with 9 bases of the junction left unmatched. The CDR3 sequence: CASSSIQGASTGELFF. In DNA form, the CDR3 reads TGTGCCAGCAGCTCCATCCAGGGGGCAAGTACCGGGGAGCTGTTTTTT.

V and J are TRBV25-1 and TRBJ2-5, with TRBD1 matching 8 bases. The CDR3 covers 12 residues. Germline lookup yields CDR1 MGHDK and CDR2 SYGVNS. V was pared by 10 bases and J by 5 bases, with 6 bases of the junction left unmatched. CDR3 in amino acids: CATNPGGETQYF. The CDR3 coding sequence is TGTGCCACCAACCCAGGGGGCGAGACCCAGTACTTC.

The chain recombines TRBV7-9 with TRBJ2-3, with 9 positions matching TRBD1. This CDR3 is 16 amino acids long. With V trimmed by 5 bases and J by 3 bases, 9 bases remained unmatched. Germline V gene data show CDR1 as SEHNR and CDR2 as FQNEAQ (reference sequence). CDR3 residues: CASSPPIGQGTDTQYF. The CDR3 bases are TGTGCCAGCAGCCCCCCGATAGGACAGGGGACAGATACGCAGTATTTT. The whole variable domain, filled in from reference TRBV7-9 and TRBJ2-3, reads DTGVSQNPRHKITKRGQNVTFRCDPISEHNRLYWYRQTLGQGPEFLTYFQNEAQLEKSRLLSDRFSAERPKGSFSTLEIQRTEQGDSAMYLCASSPPIGQGTDTQYFGPGTRLTVL.

The V and J genes are TRBV6-2 or TRBV6-3 and TRBJ1-5, with TRBD1 identical over 9 bases. V trimming: 5 bases; J trimming: 1 base; junction bases outside the gene matches: 12. The CDR3 sequence is 18 residues long. Germline values: CDR1 MNHEY, CDR2 SVGEGT. CDR3 DNA sequence: TGTGCCAGCAGTGCCGGGGCATACAGGGGGCTAAGCAATCAGCCCCAGCATTTT. It specifies CASSAGAYRGLSNQPQHF.

The chain joins TRBV7-2 to TRBJ2-7; 7 positions match TRBD2. The V gene end was trimmed by 5 bases and the J gene end by 0 bases; junction bases not matched to a gene: 10. The CDR3 contains 16 residues. Germline V gene sequence: CDR1 SGHTA, CDR2 FQGNSA. This chain's CDR3 is CASSPPQRGSSYEQYV. CDR3 coding DNA: TGTGCCAGCAGCCCGCCGCAGCGGGGAAGCTCCTACGAGCAGTACGTC.

V usage is TRBV6-2 or TRBV6-3 and J usage is TRBJ2-3, with 7 positions matching TRBD2. This CDR3 comprises 20 residues. The V gene's germline CDR1 is MNHEY and CDR2 SVGEGT. The junction had 15 bases not matched to a gene; V was cut back by 0 bases and J by 0 bases. The CDR3 DNA follows: TGTGCCAGCAGTTACTCGACTCTTCCTAGCGGAAGCGCTAGCACAGATACGCAGTATTTT. It encodes CASSYSTLPSGSASTDTQYF.

This clone was detected only a few times. V usage is TRBV19 and J usage is TRBJ2-3, with TRBD2 as a possible D gene (6 bases). The V end was cut by 6 bases, the J end by 0 bases, with 7 bases between. Germline-derived CDR1 and CDR2 are LNHDA and SQIVND (reference sequence). There are 13 residues in the CDR3. As DNA, the CDR3 is TGTGCCAGTAGAGGGACTAGCACAGATACGCAGTATTTT. It specifies CASRGTSTDTQYF.

The chain couples TRBV7-7 to TRBJ2-1; perhaps TRBD2 as D (6 bases). This CDR3 has 15 amino acids. The germline V and J ends were trimmed by 1 base and 3 bases, with 10 bases remaining between them. Germline V gene data show CDR1 as SSHAT and CDR2 as FNYEAQ (reference sequence). CDR3 bases: TGTGCCAGCAGCTTAGATGTAGCGGACTACAATGAGCAGTTCTTC. Protein product: CASSLDVADYNEQFF.

The chain has TRBV4-1 and TRBJ1-6; D gene ambiguous. Germline lookup yields CDR1 MGHRA and CDR2 YSYEKL. The CDR3 length is 18 residues. V was clipped by 1 base and J by 5 bases, with 18 bases between them. The CDR3, as DNA: TGCGCCAGCAGCCAAGTAGGCCGGGAAAACTTAGATAATTCACCCCTCCACTTT. Its protein product is CASSQVGRENLDNSPLHF.

This rearrangement joins TRBV2 to TRBJ1-5, with 7 bases lining up with TRBD1. Losses at the gene ends were 8 bases for V and 0 bases for J; bases not matched to a gene: 4. Germline V gives CDR1 SNHLY, CDR2 FYNNEI. This CDR3 contains 14 residues. DNA for the CDR3: TGTGCCAGCGCGGACAGGAATAGCAATCAGCCCCAGCATTTT. This gives the protein CASADRNSNQPQHF.

This chain links TRBV5-1 with TRBJ2-3; 7 bases align to TRBD2. V lost 4 bases and J lost 4; bases outside the gene matches: 3. The CDR3 covers 13 residues. CDR1 is SGHRS, CDR2 YFSETQ, per germline. CDR3 sequence reads: CASSPGRADTQYF. CDR3 DNA: TGCGCCAGCAGCCCTGGGAGGGCAGATACGCAGTATTTT.

The chain employs TRBV7-9 and TRBJ1-1; D gene ambiguous. The CDR3 is 13 amino acids. Deletions cut 7 bases from V and 7 bases from J, with 16 bases between. The germline CDR1 and CDR2 sequences are SEHNR and FQNEAQ (reference sequence). Written as DNA, the CDR3 is TGTGCCAGCACCCCACGGGGAAGGGTTGAAGCTTTCTTT. Amino acids: CASTPRGRVEAFF. Full variable domain (outside the CDR3, taken from reference TRBV7-9 and TRBJ1-1): DTGVSQNPRHKITKRGQNVTFRCDPISEHNRLYWYRQTLGQGPEFLTYFQNEAQLEKSRLLSDRFSAERPKGSFSTLEIQRTEQGDSAMYLCASTPRGRVEAFFGQGTRLTVV.